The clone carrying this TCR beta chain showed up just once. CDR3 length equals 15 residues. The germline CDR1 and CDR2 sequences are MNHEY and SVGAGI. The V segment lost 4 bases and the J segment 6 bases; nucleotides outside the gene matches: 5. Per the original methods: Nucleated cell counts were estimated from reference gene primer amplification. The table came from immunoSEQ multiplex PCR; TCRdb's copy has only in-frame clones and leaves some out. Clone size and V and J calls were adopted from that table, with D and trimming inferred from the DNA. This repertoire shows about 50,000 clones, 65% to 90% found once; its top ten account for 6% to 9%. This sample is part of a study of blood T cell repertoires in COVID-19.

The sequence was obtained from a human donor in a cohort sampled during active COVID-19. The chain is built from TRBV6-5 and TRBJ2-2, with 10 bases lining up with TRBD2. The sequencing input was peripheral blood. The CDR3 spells CASSSLAGVAGELFF. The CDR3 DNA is TGTGCCAGCAGTTCTCTAGCGGGAGTCGCCGGGGAGCTGTTTTTT.